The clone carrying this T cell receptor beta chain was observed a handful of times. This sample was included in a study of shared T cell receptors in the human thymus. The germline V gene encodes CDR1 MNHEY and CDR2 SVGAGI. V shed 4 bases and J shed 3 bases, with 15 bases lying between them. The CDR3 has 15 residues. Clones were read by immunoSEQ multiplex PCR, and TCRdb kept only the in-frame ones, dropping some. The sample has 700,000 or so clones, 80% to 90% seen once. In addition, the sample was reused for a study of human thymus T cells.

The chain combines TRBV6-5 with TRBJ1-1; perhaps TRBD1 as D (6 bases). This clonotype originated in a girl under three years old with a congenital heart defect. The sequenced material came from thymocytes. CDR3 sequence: CASSSQGVTDTEAFF. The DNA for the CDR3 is TGTGCCAGCAGTTCACAGGGAGTCACCGACACTGAAGCTTTCTTT.